The source of this T cell receptor (beta chain) is a study of T-cell memory formation after mild COVID-19. This clonotype was counted only a few times. Antigen unknown. MiXCR was run by TCRdb on the 5' RACE reads, yielding one entry per CDR3 protein. The repertoire consists of under 400,000 distinct CDR3 sequences, with approximately 27% occurring once and the leading ten covering around an eighth. This CDR3 comprises 13 residues. Overall study results and limits: CD4/CD8 balance characterized clones contracting day 15 to 85, and CD4+ skew characterized later expanders.

The clonotype comes from an adult woman who had mild COVID-19 (a few samples of this study predate the infection). Cell type and time point are not known. The sample comprised PBMCs or a T cell subset sorted from them (not recorded which). The chain couples TRBV21-1 to TRBJ2-1; the table's D call TRBD1 went unverified against the DNA. TRBV21-1 constitutes a pseudogene. Written as DNA, the CDR3 is TGTGCCCGAATGGGGGGGAGATTGAATGAGCAGTTCTTC. Its protein product is CARMGGRLNEQFF.